This TCR beta chain was identified in a study of blood T cell repertoires in COVID-19. This table comes from immunoSEQ multiplex PCR, and its TCRdb copy is limited to in-frame clones, with some not included. The table has 250,000 to 350,000 clones, 88% seen once; the top ten hold less than 3%. Trimming stripped 4 bases from V and 4 bases from J, with 15 bases between. This CDR3 region has 15 residues. Germline V gene sequence: CDR1 SGHDT, CDR2 YYEEEE. The chain couples TRBV5-6 to TRBJ2-4; D might be TRBD1 (5 bases). The source of this sequence is a woman between 50 and 59 years old who had recovered from COVID-19. The sequencing sample was made of PBMCs or T cells enriched from blood (not recorded which). CDR3 in amino acids: CASSTLDSNKNIQYF. CDR3 coding DNA: TGTGCCAGCAGCACCCTCGACAGCAATAAAAACATTCAGTACTTC. The full variable domain, in which reference TRBV5-6 and TRBJ2-4 provide the parts outside the CDR3, is DAGVTQSPTHLIKTRGQQVTLRCSPKSGHDTVSWYQQALGQGPQFIFQYYEEEERQRGNFPDRFSGHQFPNYSSELNVNALLLGDSALYLCASSTLDSNKNIQYFGAGTRLSVL.